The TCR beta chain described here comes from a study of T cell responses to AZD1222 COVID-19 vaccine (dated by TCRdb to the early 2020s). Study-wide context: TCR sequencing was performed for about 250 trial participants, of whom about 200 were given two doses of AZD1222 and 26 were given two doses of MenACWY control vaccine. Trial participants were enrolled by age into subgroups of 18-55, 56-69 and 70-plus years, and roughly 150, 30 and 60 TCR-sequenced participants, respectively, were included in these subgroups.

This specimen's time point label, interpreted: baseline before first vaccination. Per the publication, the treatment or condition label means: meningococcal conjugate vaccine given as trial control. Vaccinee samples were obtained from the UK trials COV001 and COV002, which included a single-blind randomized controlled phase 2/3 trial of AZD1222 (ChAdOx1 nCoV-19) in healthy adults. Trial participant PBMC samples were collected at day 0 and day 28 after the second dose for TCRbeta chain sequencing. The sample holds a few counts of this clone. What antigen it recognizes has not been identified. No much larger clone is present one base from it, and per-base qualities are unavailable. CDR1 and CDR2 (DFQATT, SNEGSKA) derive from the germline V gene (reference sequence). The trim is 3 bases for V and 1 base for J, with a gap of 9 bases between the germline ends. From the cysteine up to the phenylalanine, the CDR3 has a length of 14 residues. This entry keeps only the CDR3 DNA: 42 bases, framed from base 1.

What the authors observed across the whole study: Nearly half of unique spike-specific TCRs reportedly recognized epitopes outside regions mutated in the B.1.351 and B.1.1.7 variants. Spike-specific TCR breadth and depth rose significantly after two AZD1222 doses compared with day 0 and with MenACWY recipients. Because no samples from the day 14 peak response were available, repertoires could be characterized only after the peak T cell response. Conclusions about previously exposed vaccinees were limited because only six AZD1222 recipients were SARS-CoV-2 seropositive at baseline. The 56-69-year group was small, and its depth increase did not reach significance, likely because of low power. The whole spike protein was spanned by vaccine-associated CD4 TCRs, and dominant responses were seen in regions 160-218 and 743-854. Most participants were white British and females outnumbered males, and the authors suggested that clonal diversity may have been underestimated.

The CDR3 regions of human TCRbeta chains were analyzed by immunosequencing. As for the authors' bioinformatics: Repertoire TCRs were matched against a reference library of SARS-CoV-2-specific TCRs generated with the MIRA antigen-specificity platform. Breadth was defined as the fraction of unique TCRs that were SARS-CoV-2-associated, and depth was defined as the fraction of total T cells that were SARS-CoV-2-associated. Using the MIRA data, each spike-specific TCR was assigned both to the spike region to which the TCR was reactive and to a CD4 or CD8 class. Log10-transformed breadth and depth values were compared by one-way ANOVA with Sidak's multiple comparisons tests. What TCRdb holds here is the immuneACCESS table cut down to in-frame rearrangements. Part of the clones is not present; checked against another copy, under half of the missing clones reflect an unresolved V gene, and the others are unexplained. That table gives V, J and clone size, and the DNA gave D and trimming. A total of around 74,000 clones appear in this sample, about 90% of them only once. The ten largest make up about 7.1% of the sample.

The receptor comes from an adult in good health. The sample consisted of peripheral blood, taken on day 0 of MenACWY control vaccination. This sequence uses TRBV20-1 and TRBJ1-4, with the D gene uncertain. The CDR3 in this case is CSASPQETNEKLFF. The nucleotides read TGCAGTGCTAGTCCCCAGGAAACTAATGAAAAACTGTTTTTT.